The 15 T cell receptor beta chains in this list originate from one sample, sequenced in a study of blood T cell repertoires in COVID-19. Data came from immunoSEQ multiplex PCR; TCRdb stores just in-frame clones and leaves some out. The sample records nearly 60,000 clones, over 75% being singletons. Sequenced sample: peripheral blood. The source of these receptors is a middle-aged man with active COVID-19.

V and J are TRBV27 and TRBJ2-1, with unresolved D. Germline V gene lookup returns CDR1 MNHEY and CDR2 SMNVEV (reference sequence). This CDR3 region has 14 residues. V lost 0 bases, J lost 5 bases, and 8 bases lay in between. This CDR3 reads CASSLSRLNNEQFF. In DNA, the CDR3 is TGTGCCAGCAGTTTATCGAGGCTTAACAATGAGCAGTTCTTC.

The V gene is TRBV30, the J gene TRBJ2-7; 8 bases fit TRBD1. The CDR3 sequence is 14 residues long. From germline, CDR1 is GTSNPN and CDR2 SVGIG (reference sequence). The V gene end was trimmed by 2 bases and the J gene end by 7 bases; junction bases not matched to a gene: 10. For the CDR3, the DNA is TGTGCCTGGAGTAAAAACAGGGGGTACGGGGAGCAGTACTTC. Protein: CAWSKNRGYGEQYF.

The V gene is TRBV5-6, the J gene TRBJ2-1, with D possibly being TRBD2 (6 bases). The length of the CDR3 is 15 residues. Per the germline V gene, CDR1 is SGHDT and CDR2 is YYEEEE. Trimming removed 4 bases at V and 3 bases at J, with 14 bases between. The CDR3, as DNA: TGTGCCAGCAGCGGCGGGACTCATAACTACAATGAGCAGTTCTTC. As protein: CASSGGTHNYNEQFF. Using reference TRBV5-6 and TRBJ2-1 for the parts outside the CDR3, the full variable domain is DAGVTQSPTHLIKTRGQQVTLRCSPKSGHDTVSWYQQALGQGPQFIFQYYEEEERQRGNFPDRFSGHQFPNYSSELNVNALLLGDSALYLCASSGGTHNYNEQFFGPGTRLTVL.

The chain employs TRBV2 and TRBJ1-5; no definite D call. The CDR3 spans 12 residues. The V and J ends lost 3 bases and 5 bases respectively, with 5 bases between them. The germline gives CDR1 SNHLY, CDR2 FYNNEI. CDR3 coding DNA: TGTGCCAGCAGTGACGGTGATCAGCCCCAGCATTTT. This encodes CASSDGDQPQHF.

In its sample, this clone was seen many times. This chain links TRBV7-9 with TRBJ2-7; 7 bases are shared with TRBD1. Germline values: CDR1 SEHNR, CDR2 FQNEAQ (reference sequence). The CDR3 has 14 amino acids. The V gene end was trimmed by 5 bases and the J gene end by 0 bases; junction bases not matched to a gene: 4. CDR3 protein: CASSPGTDSYEQYF. The CDR3, as DNA: TGTGCCAGCAGCCCCGGGACAGACTCCTACGAGCAGTACTTC.

The genes are TRBV13 and TRBJ2-3; D call uncertain. Per germline, CDR1 PRHDT and CDR2 FYEKMQ (reference sequence). The CDR3 loop spans 12 amino acids. The ends were cut back, 5 bases at V and 4 bases at J, with 7 bases in the middle. The CDR3 loop is CASSQSADTQYF. CDR3 nucleotides: TGTGCCAGCAGCCAGTCCGCAGATACGCAGTATTTT. The variable domain in full, completed from reference TRBV13 and TRBJ2-3, reads AAGVIQSPRHLIKEKRETATLKCYPIPRHDTVYWYQQGPGQDPQFLISFYEKMQSDKGSIPDRFSAQQFSDYHSELNMSSLELGDSALYFCASSQSADTQYFGPGTRLTVL.

The chain carries TRBV3-1 (or the pseudogene TRBV3-2) and TRBJ2-7, with 13 bases identical to TRBD2. V lost 4 bases, J lost 2 bases, and 2 bases stayed unmatched. The CDR3 is 15 residues long. The germline gives CDR1 LGHDT, CDR2 YNNKEL (reference sequence). The CDR3 spells CASSPGLAGAYEQYF. In DNA form, the CDR3 reads TGTGCCAGCAGCCCAGGACTAGCGGGAGCCTACGAGCAGTACTTC.

This chain joins TRBV5-8 and TRBJ2-2, with D possibly being TRBD2 (5 bases). Trimming cost V 1 base and J 0 bases, with 13 bases left between them. The CDR3 is made up of 17 amino acids. CDR1 SGHTS and CDR2 YDEGEE come from the germline V gene. CDR3 amino acids: CASSLKPGLTNTGELFF. As DNA, the CDR3 is TGTGCCAGCAGCTTGAAACCTGGACTCACGAACACCGGGGAGCTGTTTTTT.

This rearrangement joins TRBV27 to TRBJ2-1, with 8 positions matching TRBD2. Trimming at V came to 5 bases and at J to 4 bases, leaving 7 bases not matched to a gene. The CDR3 is 15 amino acids. Germline-derived CDR1 and CDR2 are MNHEY and SMNVEV (reference sequence). CDR3 sequence reads: CASSPPSGGYNEQFF. The CDR3 DNA sequence: TGTGCCAGCAGTCCCCCCAGCGGGGGTTACAATGAGCAGTTCTTC.

This clone was counted a single time. The chain combines TRBV11-2 with TRBJ2-5; TRBD2 aligns across 15 bases. J gave up 4 bases and V 4 bases, and 4 bases lay outside the gene matches. Germline CDR1 and CDR2: SGHAT and FQNNGV. This CDR3 region has 16 residues. DNA for the CDR3: TGTGCCAGCAGCTCGGGACTAGCGGGAGGTTCAGAGACCCAGTACTTC. Translating it yields CASSSGLAGGSETQYF. The full variable domain, completed using reference TRBV11-2 and TRBJ2-5, is EAGVAQSPRYKIIEKRQSVAFWCNPISGHATLYWYQQILGQGPKLLIQFQNNGVVDDSQLPKDRFSAERLKGVDSTLKIQPAKLEDSAVYLCASSSGLAGGSETQYFGPGTRLLVL.

The V and J genes are TRBV3-1 (or the pseudogene TRBV3-2) and TRBJ2-3; 14 bases line up with TRBD2. CDR1 is LGHDT, CDR2 YNNKEL, per germline (reference sequence). The CDR3 runs 18 residues. V shed 5 bases, J shed 0 bases, and the junction held 7 bases outside the gene matches. This CDR3 is CASSSGLAGEWSTDTQYF. The CDR3 DNA follows: TGTGCCAGCAGCTCGGGACTAGCGGGAGAGTGGAGCACAGATACGCAGTATTTT.

V is TRBV7-9 and J is TRBJ2-7, with D perhaps matching TRBD1 (7 bases). Germline V gene lookup returns CDR1 SEHNR and CDR2 FQNEAQ (reference sequence). With 5 bases removed from V and 1 base from J, the gap between germline ends came to 15 bases. This CDR3 has 15 residues. The CDR3 sequence: CASSPVEGASYEQYF. As DNA, the CDR3 is TGTGCCAGCAGCCCAGTGGAGGGGGCATCCTACGAGCAGTACTTC.

V gene TRBV7-2 combines with J gene TRBJ2-7; 11 bases agree with TRBD2. This CDR3 comprises 17 residues. With V trimmed by 0 bases and J by 2 bases, 6 bases remained unmatched. Germline V gene sequence: CDR1 SGHTA, CDR2 FQGNSA. The CDR3, as DNA: TGTGCCAGCAGCTTAGCTCTAGCGGGAGGCCCGCCCTACGAGCAGTACTTC. It codes for CASSLALAGGPPYEQYF.

The V gene is TRBV6-5, the J gene TRBJ2-7, with 9 bases lining up with TRBD1. This CDR3 spans 14 amino acids. J gave up 3 bases and V 5 bases, and 5 bases lay outside the gene matches. Germline V gene sequence: CDR1 MNHEY, CDR2 SVGAGI. The CDR3 coding sequence is TGTGCCAGCAGTATGACAGGGGGAAGCTACGAGCAGTACTTC. Amino acids: CASSMTGGSYEQYF.

The chain uses TRBV2 and TRBJ1-2, with 7 bases matching TRBD1. Germline CDR1 SNHLY, CDR2 FYNNEI. This CDR3 has 14 amino acids. Unmatched junction bases numbered 7, after V lost 6 bases and J lost 3 bases. Here the CDR3 DNA reads TGTGCCAGCAGCATAGCCACAGGGGACTATGGCTACACCTTC. Protein: CASSIATGDYGYTF.